This is a list of T cell receptor beta chains from one sample in a study of T cell repertoires in cytomegalovirus infection. TCRdb reprocessed the reads via MiXCR and lists one record per CDR3 protein. The sample carries some 480,000 distinct CDR3 sequences, around 30% recorded once. Antigen specificity for these receptors is unknown. Sequencing used cultured PBMCs, obtained from culture after CMV antigen stimulation. The receptors here all came from a human donor in good health (CMV status not recorded). Some clones in this sample may be carry-over from other donors' samples. The CDR3 runs from the conserved cysteine through the conserved F or W. The D gene is left open where the match is weak. Rows give clone size only sometimes, using once, few, many, or a class for an expanded clone.

d_gene	v_gene	j_gene	abundance	CDR3nt	CDR3aa
TRBD2	TRBV10-1	TRBJ2-2	NA	TGCGCCAGCAGGAGGACTAGCGGGAGGTCCCAATTGACCACCGGGGAGCTGTTTTTT	CASRRTSGRSQLTTGELFF
TRBD2	TRBV11-2	TRBJ2-5	NA	TGTGCCAGCAGCTTAGACGGGAGGAATCGAGAGACCCAGTACTTC	CASSLDGRNRETQYF
NA	TRBV7-6	TRBJ1-3	NA	TGTGCCAGCAGCTTAGCAATCACAGTGGCTGGAAACACCATATATTTT	CASSLAITVAGNTIYF
NA	TRBV7-2	TRBJ2-6	NA	TGTGCCAGCAGCTTTCAATTCTCTGGGGCCAACGTCCTGACTTTC	CASSFQFSGANVLTF
TRBD2	TRBV24-1	TRBJ2-5	NA	TGTGCCACCAGTACGTCTAGCGGTTTGAAAGAGACCCAGTACTTC	CATSTSSGLKETQYF
TRBD2	TRBV7-2	TRBJ2-3	many	TGTGCCAGCAGCTCGGGACTAGCGGGAATCGGAGATACGCAGTATTTT	CASSSGLAGIGDTQYF
TRBD1	TRBV29-1	TRBJ2-5	NA	TGCAGCGCCCAACCTCAACAGGGGCAAGGCCAGTACTTC	CSAQPQQGQGQYF
NA	TRBV12-3/TRBV12-4	TRBJ1-2	once	TGTGCCAGCAGTCCGGACGGCTACTATGGCTACACCTTC	CASSPDGYYGYTF
NA	TRBV24-1	TRBJ2-5	NA	TGTGCCACCAGTGATCCAAGGGAGGTGAAAGGGAGGGAGACCCAGTACTTC	CATSDPREVKGRETQYF
TRBD2	TRBV27	TRBJ2-5	NA	TGTGCCAGCAGTTTAATGGCTAGCGGGACGTTGACCCAGTACTTC	CASSLMASGTLTQYF
TRBD1	TRBV6-1	TRBJ2-1	NA	TGTGCCAGCAGTTCCCCGGACAGGGGGATTGGGCAGTTCTTC	CASSSPDRGIGQFF
TRBD1	TRBV7-3	TRBJ2-5	NA	TGTGCCAGCAGCAAGGACAGGTCGCGAGGGACCCAGTACTTC	CASSKDRSRGTQYF
NA	TRBV27	TRBJ1-5	NA	TGTGCCAGCATCCCCGGACAGAGAAGTCAGCCCCAGCATTTT	CASIPGQRSQPQHF
TRBD1	TRBV5-1	TRBJ1-1	NA	TGCGCCAGCAGCTTGGTGATCGGGACACCGAGCAGGGGGAAGGGCACTGAAGCTTTCTTT	CASSLVIGTPSRGKGTEAFF
NA	TRBV6-2/TRBV6-3	TRBJ2-1	NA	TGTGCCAGCAGCCCCATGCCCTATAGCAAGCAGTTCTTC	CASSPMPYSKQFF
NA	TRBV28	TRBJ1-1	NA	TGTGCCAGCAGTTTTCTCCCAGGAGTTGAAGCTTTCTTT	CASSFLPGVEAFF
NA	TRBV7-6	TRBJ1-2	few	TGTGCCAGCAGCTTAGGGGGGCGGCAGACCTACACCTTC	CASSLGGRQTYTF
TRBD1	TRBV7-8	TRBJ1-6	NA	TGTGCCAGCAGCTCCCACCCGGGACAGCAATTCTATAATTCACCCCTCCACTTT	CASSSHPGQQFYNSPLHF
NA	TRBV7-2	TRBJ1-2	many	TGTGCCAGCAGCTTAGCGCGAGGGGGCTACACCTTC	CASSLARGGYTF
NA	TRBV20-1	TRBJ2-6	NA	TGCAGTGCGTACGAAGTGGGCTCTGGGGCCAACGTCCTGACTTTC	CSAYEVGSGANVLTF
NA	TRBV7-8	TRBJ2-7	NA	TGTGCCAGCAGCTTAGAACTGGACGGGGGCTACGAGCAGTACTTC	CASSLELDGGYEQYF
NA	TRBV11-2	TRBJ2-3	NA	TGTGCCAGCAGCTTATCCATGAAGGATACGCAGTATTTT	CASSLSMKDTQYF
TRBD2	TRBV4-1	TRBJ2-1	few	TGCGCCAGCAGCCAAGATGGTGGCGGGAGTTCCTACAATGAGCAGTTCTTC	CASSQDGGGSSYNEQFF
TRBD1	TRBV6-6	TRBJ1-5	NA	TGTGCCAGCAGTTCGTGGACAGGGGGCTTTCAGCCCCAGCATTTT	CASSSWTGGFQPQHF
NA	TRBV29-1	TRBJ2-7	NA	TGCAGCGTTGAAGATAACACCAGGGCGGGGGAGCAGTACTTC	CSVEDNTRAGEQYF
TRBD1	TRBV7-2	TRBJ2-1	many	TGTGCCAGCAGCCCGTGGGACAGCCGTGAGCAGTTCTTC	CASSPWDSREQFF
NA	TRBV28	TRBJ2-7	NA	TGTGCCAGCAGTGCCGGAGGGAGTTCCTACGAGCAGTACTTC	CASSAGGSSYEQYF
TRBD1	TRBV7-2	TRBJ2-7	few	TGTGCCAGCAGCCTAACCGGGACAGGGGTCAACGAGCAGTACTTC	CASSLTGTGVNEQYF
NA	TRBV7-2	TRBJ2-1	many	TGTGCCAGCAGCTTAGCGGGGGGCGCCTCCTACAATGAGCAGTTCTTC	CASSLAGGASYNEQFF
TRBD2	TRBV7-2	TRBJ2-3	many	TGTGCCAGCAGCTTAAGAGGGCGGGAGGATACGCAGTATTTT	CASSLRGREDTQYF
TRBD1	TRBV4-3	TRBJ1-6	few	TGCGCCAGCAGCCAAGACAGACAGGGCATCGAACCCCTCCACTTT	CASSQDRQGIEPLHF
TRBD2	TRBV3-1	TRBJ2-7	few	TGTGCCAGCAGCCCTATGAGTCAAGCGGGAGGGGGGTCCTACGAGCAGTACTTC	CASSPMSQAGGGSYEQYF
NA	TRBV18	TRBJ1-4	NA	TGTGCCAGCTCACCACAGCGGGTGACTGAAAAACTGTTTTTT	CASSPQRVTEKLFF
NA	TRBV12-3/TRBV12-4	TRBJ2-5	NA	TGTGCCAGCAGTTTATTGTACCGAGGGGGAGAGACCCAGTACTTC	CASSLLYRGGETQYF
TRBD1	TRBV7-2	TRBJ2-7	many	TGTGCCAGCAGCACCCCGACAGGGAACCCCTACGAGCAGTACTTC	CASSTPTGNPYEQYF
NA	TRBV24-1	TRBJ2-3	once	TGTGCCACCAGCCCGACATCTTCTAGCACAGATACGCAGTATTTT	CATSPTSSSTDTQYF
NA	TRBV7-8	TRBJ2-5	few	TGTGCCAGCAGCTTAGGCCTTGTGGGGCAGGGAAGAGAGACCCAGTACTTC	CASSLGLVGQGRETQYF
TRBD1	TRBV7-6	TRBJ2-7	many	TGTGCCAGCAGCCCCTGGACAGGGGGCTTATCCGAGCAGTACTTC	CASSPWTGGLSEQYF
NA	TRBV29-1	TRBJ2-1	NA	TGCAGCGTTGGAAAGCGCTTGACCTACAATGAGCAGTTCTTC	CSVGKRLTYNEQFF
NA	TRBV4-1	TRBJ1-3	NA	TGCGCCAGCAGCCATAGCTTCCAGGGGTCACGAAACACCATATATTTT	CASSHSFQGSRNTIYF
NA	TRBV7-8	TRBJ2-2	few	TGTGCCAGCAGCTCCCCCGGGACTCCTACCGGGGAGCTGTTTTTT	CASSSPGTPTGELFF
TRBD1	TRBV7-2	TRBJ1-2	many	TGTGCCAGCAGCTTAGTGAAGGGGGCGGACTATGGCTACACCTTC	CASSLVKGADYGYTF
TRBD2	TRBV11-2	TRBJ2-5	few	TGTGCCAGCAGCTTAGGGGACCGTGTGGGGGGGGAGACCCAGTACTTC	CASSLGDRVGGETQYF
TRBD1	TRBV12-3/TRBV12-4	TRBJ1-5	NA	TGTGCCAGCAGCTTGGGACAGGGGGACAATCAGCCCCAGCATTTT	CASSLGQGDNQPQHF
NA	TRBV7-9	TRBJ2-1	NA	TGTGCCAGCTCCAGCGCGGGTGAGCAGTTCTTC	CASSSAGEQFF
TRBD2	TRBV6-1	TRBJ2-1	NA	TGTGCCAGCAGTCCGAGCGGGAGGGTTCAGTTCTTC	CASSPSGRVQFF
TRBD2	TRBV7-8	TRBJ2-2	many	TGTGCCAGCAGTTTTAGGACTAGCGGGAGAAAGGTGGAGCTGTTTTTT	CASSFRTSGRKVELFF
TRBD2	TRBV7-2	TRBJ2-1	many	TGTGCCAGCAGCCCCCGTCCGGGACTAGCGGGGGGTAGCTCCTACAATGAGCAGTTCTTC	CASSPRPGLAGGSSYNEQFF